This T cell receptor (beta chain) was documented in a study of T cells after yellow fever vaccination. TCRdb itself ran the 5' RACE reads through MiXCR, one entry per CDR3 protein. Of over 200,000 distinct CDR3 sequences in the sample, approximately 6.8% were seen once. Between the trimmed V and J ends, which lost 3 bases and 0 bases, there was a span of 12 bases. CDR3 length: 16 residues. At least ten counts were recorded for this clonotype. Sample: CD4+ T cells sorted from PBMCs, taken on the day of the yellow fever booster vaccination. The clonotype comes from a young man who received the YFV17D yellow fever vaccine. The gene calls are TRBV12-3 or TRBV12-4 and TRBJ2-1, with D perhaps given as TRBD1 or TRBD2 (5 bases each). For the CDR3, the DNA is TGTGCCAGCAGTTTTCTGGCAGGGAGCTCCTACAATGAGCAGTTCTTC. Translated: CASSFLAGSSYNEQFF.